Each of the 16 T cell receptor beta chains below was sequenced from the same sample in a study of tumor-infiltrating lymphocytes in primary liver carcinoma. Starting from roughly 540 ng of total RNA, TCR beta cDNA was produced with a primer in the constant region. Amplification in three nested multiplex PCR rounds with slightly modified ARM-PCR gave rise to TCR beta libraries. The first two PCR rounds, around 11 cycles each, used TRBV1-TRBV30 forward primers and a C-beta reverse primer. From the multiplex PCR reads, TCRdb called clonotypes with MiXCR, one entry per CDR3 protein. The sample comprises more than 150,000 distinct CDR3 sequences, 60% of which are singletons, and 65% to 80% rests with the top ten. For blood RNA, unsorted whole blood served as the source, and germline DNA was extracted too. The sequencing input was peripheral blood. Every receptor here comes from a man in his forties or fifties with primary liver carcinoma and hepatitis B virus infection.

The CDR3 region has the DNA TGTGCCAGTAGTGTCGTGTGGGGCTCCTACAATGAGCAGTTCTTC. This gives the protein CASSVVWGSYNEQFF. J is TRBJ2-1 and V is TRBV19, with unresolved D. Germline V gives CDR1 LNHDA, CDR2 SQIVND (reference sequence). Trimming removed 5 bases at V and 0 bases at J, with 11 bases between. This CDR3 has 15 amino acids.

This clonotype was recorded once. Just one base apart from a much larger clone, this may be a read error. The CDR3 loop reads CSVPGDLEEQYF. Here the CDR3 DNA reads TGCAGCGTTCCCGGGGACCTGGAAGAGCAGTACTTC. This sequence joins TRBV29-1 and TRBJ2-7, with D tentatively TRBD1 or TRBD2 (5 bases each). The CDR3 contains 12 residues. The germline gives CDR1 SQVTM, CDR2 ANQGSEA. V lost 5 bases and J 7 bases, leaving 15 bases between the germline ends.

A word on this clonotype: The germline gene is not matched at one end of the junction; a read error may be the cause. CDR3 sequence reads: CASTPGTGDYNERFF. CDR3 nucleotide sequence: TGTGCCAGCACCCCGGGTACAGGGGACTACAATGAGCGGTTCTTC. The V call is TRBV11-2, the J call TRBJ2-1; D tentatively reads TRBD1 or TRBD2 (7 bases each). This CDR3 contains 15 residues. CDR1 is SGHAT and CDR2 is FQNNGV in the germline V gene.

The rearrangement links TRBV12-3 or TRBV12-4 to TRBJ2-5, with a weak D call TRBD1 (6 bases). The CDR3 length is 14 residues. V was shortened by 5 bases and J by 3 bases, with 13 bases between the two germline ends. Here the CDR3 reads CASSPGHGKETQYF. CDR3 in DNA: TGTGCCAGCAGTCCGGGACATGGGAAAGAGACCCAGTACTTC.

Comment on this clonotype: One end of the junction does not line up with germline, which may come from a read error. The J gene is TRBJ1-1, the V gene TRBV30; D might be TRBD1 (5 bases). Germline CDR1 and CDR2: GTSNPN and SVGIG (reference sequence). The CDR3 is 12 amino acids. For the CDR3, the DNA is TGTGCTTGGAGTAGGCAGGGCGAGGTAGCTTTCTTT. Translating gives CAWSRQGEVAFF.

Concerning this clonotype: A read error may account for a junction end that differs from germline. This chain uses TRBV6-5 with TRBJ2-1, with 9 bases identical to TRBD2. Germline V gene lookup returns CDR1 MNHEY and CDR2 SVGAGI. This CDR3 is built from 16 residues. CDR3 nucleotides: TGTGCCAGCAGTCCATATAGCGGGAGTGGGAAGAATGAGAAGTTCTTC. It specifies CASSPYSGSGKNEKFF.

The gene calls are TRBV6-5 and TRBJ2-4, with D possibly being TRBD1 (6 bases). Deletions cut 10 bases from V and 1 base from J, with 11 bases between. Germline assignment: CDR1 MNHEY and CDR2 SVGAGI. The CDR3 contains 13 residues. CDR3 DNA sequence: TGTGCCACCCGGCAGGGGGCCAAAAACATTCAGTACTTC. Translation gives CATRQGAKNIQYF.

V gene TRBV7-9 combines with J gene TRBJ1-1, with D uncertain. CDR3 length equals 13 residues. V dropped 1 base and J dropped 3 bases, with 6 bases sitting between them. Germline lookup yields CDR1 SEHNR and CDR2 FQNEAQ (reference sequence). This CDR3 reads CASSLDEYTEAFF. CDR3 bases: TGTGCCAGCAGCTTAGATGAGTACACTGAAGCTTTCTTT.

In this sample, this clonotype turned up a few times. The rearrangement uses TRBV28 and TRBJ2-7; 13 positions match TRBD2. J gave up 1 base and V 5 bases, and 5 bases lay outside the gene matches. The CDR3 is made up of 16 amino acids. CDR1 and CDR2 from the germline V gene are MDHEN and SYDVKM. CDR3 sequence (DNA): TGTGCCAGCAGTCCCAGGACTAGCGGGAGTTCCTACGAGCAGTACTTC. It codes for CASSPRTSGSSYEQYF.

Worth noting for this clonotype: A much larger clonotype is one base distant, so this may be a read error. The chain links TRBV6-6 to TRBJ1-6; D remains ambiguous. The germline V gene has CDR1 MNHNY and CDR2 SVGAGI (reference sequence). There are 18 residues in the CDR3. Trimming stripped 2 bases from V and 7 bases from J, with 21 bases between. CDR3 amino acids: CASSYLLRAPRWNSPLHF. The CDR3 region has the DNA TGTGCCAGCAGTTACCTTCTCCGGGCCCCGAGGTGGAATTCACCCCTCCACTTT.

The gene calls are TRBV6-5 and TRBJ2-1, with a possible D match to TRBD1 (5 bases). The CDR3 is made up of 14 amino acids. V shed 2 bases and J shed 8 bases, with 13 bases lying between them. Per germline, CDR1 MNHEY and CDR2 SVGAGI. In DNA, the CDR3 is TGTGCCAGCAGTTACAGGGGTCCCCACTATGAGCAGTTCTTC. Amino acid sequence: CASSYRGPHYEQFF.

V is TRBV10-3 and J is TRBJ2-5, with D possibly being TRBD2 (6 bases). The CDR3 has 18 residues. V dropped 2 bases and J dropped 1 base, with 20 bases sitting between them. CDR1 is ENHRY and CDR2 is SYGVKD in the germline V gene. The CDR3, as DNA: TGTGCCATCAGTGAGCCTATCGGGAGAACAGGAGGCCAAGAGACCCAGTACTTC. Its protein is CAISEPIGRTGGQETQYF.

This clonotype showed up many times. This chain joins TRBV5-4 and TRBJ2-7, with 10 bases that match TRBD1. Germline trimming cut 4 bases from V and 8 bases from J; bases unmatched to any gene: 15. Per the germline V gene, CDR1 is SGHNT and CDR2 is YYREEE (reference sequence). This CDR3 is built from 16 residues. CDR3 DNA sequence: TGTGCCAGCAGCCATCCTCCCGGGACAGGGGCACAGCAGCAGTACTTC. This gives the protein CASSHPPGTGAQQQYF.

The chain employs TRBV29-1 and TRBJ1-1; 7 bases fit TRBD1. There are 13 residues in the CDR3. The germline CDR1 and CDR2 sequences are SQVTM and ANQGSEA. Trimming removed 6 bases from V and 2 bases from J; junction bases left unmatched: 6. The CDR3 protein is CSVGQSRNTEAFF. The CDR3 DNA sequence: TGCAGCGTGGGACAGTCACGAAACACTGAAGCTTTCTTT.

This clonotype was detected only a few times. A much larger clone lies one base from this, so it may be a read error. The chain is built from TRBV11-2 and TRBJ1-1; D gene ambiguous. Looked up from germline, CDR1 is SGHAT and CDR2 is FQNNGV. The CDR3 has 13 amino acids. CDR3 bases: TGTGTCAGCAGCACACAGCTGAACACTGAAGCTTTCTTT. Translated: CVSSTQLNTEAFF. The whole variable domain, filled in from reference TRBV11-2 and TRBJ1-1, reads EAGVAQSPRYKIIEKRQSVAFWCNPISGHATLYWYQQILGQGPKLLIQFQNNGVVDDSQLPKDRFSAERLKGVDSTLKIQPAKLEDSAVYLCVSSTQLNTEAFFGQGTRLTVV.

This sequence joins TRBV5-1 and TRBJ2-6; D not certain. From germline, CDR1 is SGHRS and CDR2 YFSETQ. V was clipped by 0 bases and J by 2 bases, with 6 bases between them. The CDR3 extends over 15 amino acids. Here the CDR3 DNA reads TGCGCCAGCAGCTTGGGGGTCCCTGGGGCCAACGTCCTGACTTTC. As protein: CASSLGVPGANVLTF.